The TCR beta chain under discussion was sequenced for a study of immune evolution from preneoplasia to lung adenocarcinoma. TCRdb's copy holds only in-frame clones and misses some; the assay was immunoSEQ multiplex PCR. The data contain some 4,000 clones, around 81% of them singletons. Patients had resection in Japan or China between about 2014 and 2018. V was cut by 0 bases and J by 5 bases, with 11 bases left in between. CDR3 size: 14 residues. CDR1 is SGDLS, CDR2 YYNGEE, per germline. This sequence was found in a person aged 65-85 years with lung adenocarcinoma. What was sequenced was FFPE adjacent normal lung tissue. The chain joins TRBV9 to TRBJ2-5; no definite D call. In DNA, the CDR3 is TGTGCCAGCAGCGTAGTCGTTGGAGCCGAGACCCAGTACTTC. This gives the protein CASSVVVGAETQYF.